These 4 T cell receptor beta chains were all obtained from the same sample, sequenced in a study of CD8 T cells in Susac syndrome. Reverse transcription used about 0.45 to 1 ug RNA and random hexamers. Each CDR3 protein is one row after TCRdb ran MiXCR on the immunoSEQ multiplex PCR reads. The sample shows more than 200,000 distinct CDR3 sequences, around 95% of them seen only once. Sequences were obtained from CD4+ T cells from PBMCs. Every receptor here comes from a human donor with multiple sclerosis.

This clonotype has just one count. This rearrangement joins TRBV30 to TRBJ2-1; maybe TRBD1 (5 bases). This CDR3 is built from 13 residues. The germline V gene encodes CDR1 GTSNPN and CDR2 SVGIG (reference sequence). Trimming shortened V by 4 bases and J by 7 bases, and 14 bases separated the two germline ends. DNA of the CDR3: TGTGCCTGGACCAAACCCCCAGGGAATGAGCAGTTCTTC. Residues: CAWTKPPGNEQFF.

The chain joins TRBV5-1 to TRBJ1-6; D may be TRBD1 (5 bases). Germline V gene data show CDR1 as SGHRS and CDR2 as YFSETQ. V dropped 4 bases and J dropped 5 bases, with 13 bases sitting between them. This CDR3 region has 15 residues. Here the CDR3 reads CASSPVTANNSPLHF. CDR3 sequence (DNA): TGCGCCAGCAGCCCGGTGACAGCGAATAATTCACCCCTCCACTTT. The full variable domain, in which reference TRBV5-1 and TRBJ1-6 provide the parts outside the CDR3, is KAGVTQTPRYLIKTRGQQVTLSCSPISGHRSVSWYQQTPGQGLQFLFEYFSETQRNKGNFPGRFSGRQFSNSRSEMNVSTLELGDSALYLCASSPVTANNSPLHFGNGTRLTVT.

The chain links TRBV7-8 to TRBJ2-1; 9 bases fit TRBD2. Germline CDR1 SGHVS, CDR2 FQNEAQ. The CDR3 has 14 amino acids. The V and J ends lost 1 base and 8 bases, in that order; junction bases with no gene match: 3. The CDR3, as DNA: TGTGCCAGCAGCTTAGGCCTAGCGGGACATGAGCAGTTCTTC. This translates into CASSLGLAGHEQFF.

The chain couples TRBV24-1 to TRBJ2-3; 12 bases align to TRBD1. Germline V gene lookup returns CDR1 KGHDR and CDR2 SFDVKD. This CDR3 contains 20 residues. V was clipped by 5 bases and J by 4 bases; unmatched bases: 18. CDR3 loop: CATSGAGTGGAVRNPDTQYF. The CDR3 nucleotides are TGTGCCACCAGTGGCGCCGGGACAGGGGGCGCGGTTCGGAACCCAGATACGCAGTATTTT.